Below, 23 T cell receptor beta chains from the same sample are listed, as sequenced in a study of T-cell memory formation after mild COVID-19. Using its own MiXCR run on the 5' RACE reads, TCRdb lists one record per CDR3 protein. The sample holds 380,000 or so distinct CDR3 sequences, about 13% seen once. The sample was PBMCs or a T cell subset sorted from them (not recorded which). The source is a man aged 18 to 30 who had mild COVID-19 (a few samples of this study predate the infection). Cell type and time point are not known.

The chain uses TRBV4-3 and TRBJ2-5; D is unresolved. The CDR3 has 14 amino acids. With 0 bases removed from V and 5 bases from J, the gap between germline ends came to 10 bases. Germline CDR1 reads LGHNA; CDR2 reads YSLEER. The CDR3 region has the DNA TGCGCCAGCAGCCAAGAGCGCGGTCGGGAGACCCAGTACTTC. Protein product: CASSQERGRETQYF.

This clonotype was detected ten times or more. The chain joins TRBV2 to TRBJ2-3; possible D gene TRBD2, 7 bases. V shed 4 bases and J shed 4 bases, with 15 bases lying between them. The CDR3 spans 15 residues. CDR1 is SNHLY, CDR2 FYNNEI, per germline. CDR3 residues: CASSARGASPDTQYF. CDR3 in DNA: TGTGCCAGCAGTGCTCGGGGGGCAAGTCCAGATACGCAGTATTTT.

This clonotype was seen a few times. The chain couples TRBV24-1 to TRBJ1-2; D is undetermined. V dropped 4 bases and J dropped 4 bases, with 12 bases sitting between them. Germline V CDR1 and CDR2: KGHDR, SFDVKD. The CDR3 has 14 amino acids. This CDR3 is CATSDAGFGYGYTF. The CDR3 DNA follows: TGTGCCACCAGTGACGCGGGATTTGGCTATGGCTACACCTTC.

The chain couples TRBV5-1 to TRBJ1-5, with a possible D match to TRBD1 (6 bases). CDR3 length: 12 amino acids. Trimming shortened V by 3 bases and J by 9 bases, and 10 bases separated the two germline ends. The germline V gene encodes CDR1 SGHRS and CDR2 YFSETQ. CDR3 nucleotides: TGCGCCAGCAGCTACCTAGGGGGGCCCCAGCATTTT. It specifies CASSYLGGPQHF.

This clonotype was counted only a few times. The CDR3 DNA is TGTGCCAGCAGGTCCGCCGGGACAGGGTTGGATACGCAGTATTTT. Translation gives CASRSAGTGLDTQYF. The V gene is TRBV6-5, the J gene TRBJ2-3; 9 nucleotides agree with TRBD1. The CDR3 is made up of 15 amino acids. Germline V gene lookup returns CDR1 MNHEY and CDR2 SVGAGI. V trimming: 6 bases; J trimming: 6 bases; junction bases outside the gene matches: 10.

The rearrangement joins TRBV5-1 to TRBJ1-1; D ambiguous. Germline V gene lookup returns CDR1 SGHRS and CDR2 YFSETQ. The CDR3 is 18 amino acids. The V gene lost 0 bases and the J gene lost 1 base, with 19 bases spanning the gap. The CDR3 is CASSLDDSWGRRNTEAFF. The DNA for the CDR3 is TGCGCCAGCAGCTTGGACGATAGTTGGGGTCGGAGGAACACTGAAGCTTTCTTT. The entire variable domain, with the rest obtained from reference TRBV5-1 and TRBJ1-1, is as follows: KAGVTQTPRYLIKTRGQQVTLSCSPISGHRSVSWYQQTPGQGLQFLFEYFSETQRNKGNFPGRFSGRQFSNSRSEMNVSTLELGDSALYLCASSLDDSWGRRNTEAFFGQGTRLTVV.

This clonotype was observed a handful of times. The chain employs TRBV12-3 or TRBV12-4 and TRBJ2-5, with 11 positions matching TRBD2. Unmatched junction bases numbered 8, after V lost 6 bases and J lost 5 bases. The CDR3 has 15 amino acids. The CDR3 sequence: CASSFSGGARETQYF. CDR3 bases: TGTGCCAGCAGCTTTAGCGGGGGGGCCCGGGAGACCCAGTACTTC.

This clonotype was recorded a few times. The chain has TRBV5-1 and TRBJ2-3; D gene uncertain. The CDR3 loop spans 15 amino acids. V lost 0 bases and J 6 bases, leaving 14 bases between the germline ends. Germline V gene sequence: CDR1 SGHRS, CDR2 YFSETQ. In DNA, the CDR3 is TGCGCCAGCAGCTTGGTAGCCTCCTTCGGGGATACGCAGTATTTT. Its protein product is CASSLVASFGDTQYF.

This clonotype was counted between two and nine times. The chain recombines TRBV19 with TRBJ2-1; D might be TRBD1 or TRBD2, each matching 5 bases. This CDR3 has 11 residues. Per germline, CDR1 LNHDA and CDR2 SQIVND (reference sequence). V was pared by 1 base and J by 15 bases, with 10 bases between. CDR3 loop: CASSIGGRGFF. The CDR3 DNA is TGTGCCAGTAGTATAGGGGGACGAGGGTTCTTC.

This clonotype was observed a few times. V is TRBV20-1 and J is TRBJ2-7, with D perhaps being TRBD1 or TRBD2 (5 bases each). Germline V lookup: CDR1 DFQATT, CDR2 SNEGSKA (reference sequence). CDR3 length: 14 residues. V gave up 2 bases and J gave up 2 bases, with 13 bases separating them. CDR3 residues: CSARRMGVAYEQYF. CDR3 nucleotide sequence: TGCAGTGCTAGACGGATGGGGGTGGCCTACGAGCAGTACTTC.

This clonotype was detected only a few times. V gene TRBV20-1 combines with J gene TRBJ1-5; a weak D match, TRBD1 (5 bases). Trimming stripped 3 bases from V and 6 bases from J, with 18 bases between. Germline V lookup: CDR1 DFQATT, CDR2 SNEGSKA (reference sequence). This CDR3 region has 15 residues. CDR3 in amino acids: CSASLKSGYGQPQHF. In DNA, the CDR3 is TGCAGTGCTAGCCTAAAGTCAGGGTACGGTCAGCCCCAGCATTTT.

At least ten counts were recorded for this clonotype. The rearrangement joins TRBV7-2 to TRBJ1-5; 8 bases fit TRBD1. J lost 6 bases, V lost 1 base, and 11 bases had no gene match. The CDR3 contains 17 residues. Germline loops: CDR1 SGHTA, CDR2 FQGNSA. For the CDR3, the DNA is TGTGCCAGCAGCTTAGTTCCAGGGACAGGTAGCGGTCAGCCCCAGCATTTT. Translated: CASSLVPGTGSGQPQHF.

This clonotype was seen many times. V gene TRBV5-1 combines with J gene TRBJ2-5; D is ambiguous. Germline V lookup: CDR1 SGHRS, CDR2 YFSETQ. The CDR3 is made up of 14 amino acids. V was trimmed by 4 bases and J by 5 bases, leaving 15 bases between them. The CDR3 protein is CASSPLVATETQYF. CDR3 DNA sequence: TGCGCCAGCAGCCCCCTTGTAGCCACGGAGACCCAGTACTTC. The complete variable domain, with remaining parts taken from reference TRBV5-1 and TRBJ2-5, reads KAGVTQTPRYLIKTRGQQVTLSCSPISGHRSVSWYQQTPGQGLQFLFEYFSETQRNKGNFPGRFSGRQFSNSRSEMNVSTLELGDSALYLCASSPLVATETQYFGPGTRLLVL.

This clonotype was found a few times. CDR3 loop: CASSLTATGEQFF. CDR3 DNA: TGCGCCAGCAGCTTGACCGCAACCGGCGAGCAGTTCTTC. This chain joins TRBV5-1 and TRBJ2-1; D is uncertain. The V end lost 1 base, the J end lost 10 bases, and 12 bases lay between the germline ends. CDR1 is SGHRS, CDR2 YFSETQ, per germline. The CDR3 covers 13 residues.

The rearrangement uses TRBV20-1 and TRBJ2-5; 8 nucleotides line up with TRBD2. CDR1 and CDR2 (germline): DFQATT, SNEGSKA (reference sequence). The CDR3 covers 12 residues. V lost 1 base, J lost 9 bases, and 4 bases stayed unmatched. The CDR3 coding sequence is TGCAGTGCTAGAGCGGGACTAGTGGCCCAGTACTTC. Translating it yields CSARAGLVAQYF.

This sequence joins TRBV15 and TRBJ2-5; 8 bases are shared with TRBD1. The CDR3 extends over 14 amino acids. Germline V gene lookup returns CDR1 LNHNV and CDR2 YYDKDF (reference sequence). V was clipped by 2 bases and J by 2 bases; unmatched bases: 1. In DNA, the CDR3 is TGTGCCACCAGCAGAAGGGACAGGCAAGAGACCCAGTACTTC. This gives the protein CATSRRDRQETQYF.

This clonotype was picked up many times. V and J are TRBV4-1 and TRBJ2-3; 8 nucleotides align to TRBD1. The CDR3 has 14 residues. Germline CDR1 is MGHRA and CDR2 is YSYEKL. J gave up 6 bases and V 1 base, and 3 bases lay outside the gene matches. CDR3 sequence (DNA): TGCGCCAGCAGCCAAGCTCAGGGGGCGGATACGCAGTATTTT. Residues: CASSQAQGADTQYF.

The chain carries TRBV7-9 and TRBJ2-7, with 9 bases aligning to TRBD1. CDR1 SEHNR and CDR2 FQNEAQ come from the germline V gene (reference sequence). The CDR3 spans 16 residues. Trimming at V came to 4 bases and at J to 0 bases, leaving 7 bases not matched to a gene. CDR3 sequence reads: CASSSGGTGRSYEQYF. DNA for the CDR3: TGTGCCAGCAGCTCGGGCGGGACAGGGCGCTCCTACGAGCAGTACTTC.

The chain combines TRBV5-1 with TRBJ2-7; weak D call: TRBD1 (6 bases). This CDR3 spans 12 amino acids. Trimming left V 5 bases short and J 1 base short, with 7 bases between. The V gene's germline CDR1 is SGHRS and CDR2 YFSETQ. CDR3 coding DNA: TGCGCCAGCAGAACAGGGTCCTACGAGCAGTACTTC. Translating it yields CASRTGSYEQYF.

A few counts support this clonotype. V is TRBV6-1 and J is TRBJ2-7; D is uncertain. The CDR3 extends over 12 amino acids. Trimming took 6 bases from V and 6 from J, leaving 12 bases between them. CDR1 and CDR2 (germline): MNHNS, SASEGT. In DNA form, the CDR3 reads TGTGCCAGCAGGGGCTACCATTTCGAGCAGTACTTC. Its translation: CASRGYHFEQYF.

The chain links TRBV9 to TRBJ2-2; 8 positions match TRBD1. Germline CDR1 SGDLS, CDR2 YYNGEE. The CDR3 covers 16 residues. V was pared by 3 bases and J by 6 bases, with 10 bases of the junction left unmatched. In DNA, the CDR3 is TGTGCCAGCAGCGATTGGGACAGGTTATTCGCCGGGGAGCTGTTTTTT. Its protein is CASSDWDRLFAGELFF.

This clonotype was seen a handful of times. This chain joins TRBV10-3 and TRBJ1-1; D is unresolved. Germline lookup yields CDR1 ENHRY and CDR2 SYGVKD. The CDR3 consists of 12 residues. V lost 10 bases to trimming and J lost 0 bases, with 9 bases between them. The CDR3 nucleotides read TGTGCCACCCGAGGATTGAACACTGAAGCTTTCTTT. This codes for CATRGLNTEAFF.

The rearrangement joins TRBV27 to TRBJ2-2; D is possibly TRBD1 (5 bases). CDR1 MNHEY and CDR2 SMNVEV come from the germline V gene (reference sequence). CDR3 length: 15 amino acids. V dropped 8 bases and J dropped 0 bases, with 13 bases sitting between them. CDR3 nucleotide sequence: TGTGCCAGCTCATACAGGCCCGCGAACACCGGGGAGCTGTTTTTT. This encodes CASSYRPANTGELFF.